The 23 T cell receptor beta chains listed next were all sequenced from one sample in a study of neurological immune-mediated disorders. TCRdb independently ran MiXCR on the 5' RACE reads; one entry per CDR3 protein. Of approximately 68,000 distinct CDR3 sequences in the sample, 4.8% were seen once. Sequences were obtained from PBMCs. The receptor source for this set is a woman aged 70-85 years with multiple sclerosis.

This clonotype was picked up many times. V gene TRBV25-1 combines with J gene TRBJ1-4; maybe TRBD1 (5 bases). Germline lookup yields CDR1 MGHDK and CDR2 SYGVNS. The length of the CDR3 is 16 residues. V lost 2 bases, J lost 2 bases, and 12 bases lay in between. The CDR3 region has the DNA TGTGCCAGCAGTGAAGAACGGGGGGGTACTAATGAAAAACTGTTTTTT. It translates to CASSEERGGTNEKLFF. Full variable domain (outside the CDR3, taken from reference TRBV25-1 and TRBJ1-4): EADIYQTPRYLVIGTGKKITLECSQTMGHDKMYWYQQDPGMELHLIHYSYGVNSTEKGDLSSESTVSRIRTEHFPLTLESARPSHTSQYLCASSEERGGTNEKLFFGSGTQLSVL.

By sample share, this clonotype is medium-sized. The chain links TRBV20-1 to TRBJ1-1, with a weak D call TRBD1 (5 bases). CDR3 size: 14 residues. Germline V CDR1 and CDR2: DFQATT, SNEGSKA (reference sequence). Between the trimmed V and J ends, which lost 0 bases and 4 bases, there was a span of 12 bases. DNA for the CDR3: TGCAGTGCTAGAGAGGGGCGAGGAGTCACTGAAGCTTTCTTT. This translates into CSAREGRGVTEAFF.

The table lists this clonotype with a few counts. The V gene is TRBV7-2, the J gene TRBJ2-4; TRBD2 aligns across 9 bases. CDR1 SGHTA and CDR2 FQGNSA come from the germline V gene. Trimming removed 6 bases from V and 3 bases from J; junction bases left unmatched: 6. The CDR3 has 15 residues. CDR3 bases: TGTGCCAGCAGTACTAGCGGGCAGTACAAAAACATTCAGTACTTC. This encodes CASSTSGQYKNIQYF.

This chain joins TRBV25-1 and TRBJ2-7; possible D gene TRBD1, 6 bases. Germline V gene lookup returns CDR1 MGHDK and CDR2 SYGVNS. V lost 1 base and J 2 bases, leaving 15 bases between the germline ends. The CDR3 is 16 residues long. CDR3 region: CASSEWGQGNPYEQYF. CDR3 DNA sequence: TGTGCCAGCAGTGAATGGGGGCAGGGTAACCCCTACGAGCAGTACTTC.

This clonotype has just a few counts. The gene calls are TRBV20-1 and TRBJ2-1; 10 nucleotides match TRBD2. Germline V gene sequence: CDR1 DFQATT, CDR2 SNEGSKA (reference sequence). The V and J ends lost 7 bases and 7 bases, in that order; junction bases with no gene match: 13. CDR3 length equals 15 residues. This CDR3 reads CSVVSGRAWYNEQFF. The CDR3 nucleotides read TGCAGTGTCGTAAGCGGGAGGGCCTGGTATAATGAGCAGTTCTTC.

This clonotype showed up many times. The rearrangement joins TRBV12-3 or TRBV12-4 to TRBJ1-6; possible D gene TRBD1, 5 bases. This CDR3 contains 14 residues. The germline V and J ends were trimmed by 0 bases and 9 bases, with 9 bases remaining between them. DNA of the CDR3: TGTGCCAGCAGTTTAGCTCGGGGGAGTTCACCCCTCCACTTT. Translating gives CASSLARGSSPLHF.

In this sample, this clonotype turned up many times. The chain has TRBV7-2 and TRBJ2-1; 10 nucleotides align to TRBD1. V lost 7 bases to trimming and J lost 4 bases; unmatched junction nucleotides: 7. The CDR3 runs to 15 residues. Germline V lookup: CDR1 SGHTA, CDR2 FQGNSA. CDR3 sequence (DNA): TGTGCCAGCAACCGGCCGGGACAGGGGTACAATGAGCAGTTCTTC. Translating gives CASNRPGQGYNEQFF.

This clonotype has a count of ten or more. The rearrangement joins TRBV15 to TRBJ2-7, with no clear D. The germline CDR1 and CDR2 sequences are LNHNV and YYDKDF (reference sequence). Trimming took off 1 base at V and 2 bases at J, with 3 bases between the two ends. This CDR3 has 12 amino acids. CDR3: CATSRGAYEQYF. The CDR3 region has the DNA TGTGCCACCAGCAGAGGAGCCTACGAGCAGTACTTC.

This clonotype was picked up many times. The V and J genes are TRBV4-3 and TRBJ1-5, with a weak D call TRBD1 (5 bases). CDR1 LGHNA and CDR2 YSLEER come from the germline V gene. CDR3 length: 16 amino acids. V lost 0 bases and J 1 base, leaving 10 bases between the germline ends. This CDR3 is CASSQDAGVSNQPQHF. The CDR3 coding sequence is TGCGCCAGCAGCCAAGATGCGGGGGTCAGCAATCAGCCCCAGCATTTT.

This clonotype has at least ten counts. The rearrangement uses TRBV10-2 and TRBJ1-1, with 7 bases identical to TRBD1. Germline V gene lookup returns CDR1 WSHSY and CDR2 SAAADI. V was clipped by 4 bases and J by 0 bases; unmatched bases: 8. This CDR3 comprises 16 residues. Here the CDR3 DNA reads TGCGCCAGCAGTGGGATCAGGGACAGTATGAACACTGAAGCTTTCTTT. It is translated as CASSGIRDSMNTEAFF.

This clonotype has a count of ten or more. The chain carries TRBV4-2 and TRBJ2-2, with D tentatively TRBD1 (5 bases). The germline V gene encodes CDR1 LGHNA and CDR2 YNFKEQ. The CDR3 contains 18 residues. Between the trimmed V and J ends, which lost 0 bases and 1 base, there was a span of 15 bases. The CDR3 nucleotides are TGTGCCAGCAGCCAAGATCGCAGGGTTAGGAGGAACACCGGGGAGCTGTTTTTT. As protein: CASSQDRRVRRNTGELFF.

This clonotype has ten or more counts. This chain uses TRBV6-5 with TRBJ1-1; D is uncertain. The CDR3 has 12 residues. The V and J ends lost 0 bases and 10 bases respectively, with 9 bases between them. CDR1 MNHEY and CDR2 SVGAGI come from the germline V gene. CDR3 DNA: TGTGCCAGCAGTTACTCAAAGGGTGGAGCTTTCTTT. As protein: CASSYSKGGAFF.

In this sample, this clonotype turned up a few times. A much larger clone differs from this one at a single base, so this may be a read error. The J gene is TRBJ2-3, the V gene TRBV30; no reliable D call. The V gene's germline CDR1 is GTSNPN and CDR2 SVGIG (reference sequence). The CDR3 consists of 11 residues. CDR3 coding DNA: TGTGACTGGACCCTCCGGGATACGCAGTATTTT. It translates to CDWTLRDTQYF.

At least ten counts were recorded for this clonotype. This rearrangement joins TRBV10-3 to TRBJ2-3; 13 nucleotides line up with TRBD2. The trim removed 7 bases at V and 5 bases at J, leaving 9 bases unmatched. This CDR3 has 16 residues. Germline-derived CDR1 and CDR2 are ENHRY and SYGVKD. CDR3 coding DNA: TGTGCCATCACCAGGACTAGCGGGAGTGGTGTAGATACGCAGTATTTT. It is translated as CAITRTSGSGVDTQYF.

This clonotype has at least ten counts. This chain uses TRBV7-2 with TRBJ2-1, with a weak D call TRBD2 (6 bases). This CDR3 has 15 amino acids. The germline V gene has CDR1 SGHTA and CDR2 FQGNSA. Trimming left V 1 base short and J 7 bases short, with 14 bases between. The CDR3, as DNA: TGTGCCAGCAGCTTAGTCCGGGACTCTTTAAATGAGCAGTTCTTC. Its translation: CASSLVRDSLNEQFF.

This clonotype was observed many times. The rearrangement uses TRBV7-2 and TRBJ1-2; D perhaps matches TRBD1 (5 bases). The CDR3 runs 12 residues. Looked up from germline, CDR1 is SGHTA and CDR2 is FQGNSA. The V gene lost 2 bases and the J gene lost 6 bases, with 7 bases spanning the gap. The CDR3 here is CASSLRGNGYTF. CDR3 nucleotide sequence: TGTGCCAGCAGCTTAAGGGGCAATGGCTACACCTTC.

This clonotype was detected ten times or more. The rearrangement uses TRBV7-6 and TRBJ1-1; D might be TRBD1 (6 bases). In germline, CDR1 is SGHVS, CDR2 FNYEAQ. V was clipped by 8 bases and J by 5 bases, with 15 bases between them. The CDR3 runs to 13 residues. The CDR3 protein is CASAPLRGTEAFF. In nucleotides, the CDR3 is TGTGCCAGCGCCCCATTAAGGGGGACTGAAGCTTTCTTT.

At least ten counts were recorded for this clonotype. The chain has TRBV5-1 and TRBJ2-5, with 8 bases aligning to TRBD1. With 0 bases clipped from V and 5 bases from J, the junction kept 6 bases outside the gene matches. Germline CDR1 and CDR2: SGHRS and YFSETQ. CDR3 size: 15 residues. The CDR3 sequence is CASSLEGTGGETQYF. In DNA, the CDR3 is TGCGCCAGCAGCTTGGAGGGGACAGGAGGGGAGACCCAGTACTTC.

This clonotype was counted ten times or more. The chain combines TRBV3-1 with TRBJ2-2, with 8 bases aligning to TRBD2. The V and J ends lost 3 bases and 3 bases, in that order; junction bases with no gene match: 3. The germline CDR1 and CDR2 sequences are LGHDT and YNNKEL (reference sequence). The CDR3 sequence is 15 residues long. As DNA, the CDR3 is TGTGCCAGCAGCCACCGGGAGGGGTACACCGGGGAGCTGTTTTTT. Its protein is CASSHREGYTGELFF.

There are many counts of this clonotype. The chain uses TRBV5-1 and TRBJ2-3; TRBD1 aligns across 8 bases. In germline, CDR1 is SGHRS, CDR2 YFSETQ. After removal of 0 bases from V and 0 bases from J, the junction contained 6 bases not matched to a gene. The CDR3 contains 17 residues. CDR3 in amino acids: CASSLGQGLYSTDTQYF. The CDR3 nucleotides read TGCGCCAGCAGCTTGGGACAGGGGTTGTATAGCACAGATACGCAGTATTTT.

This clonotype appeared a single time. The gene calls are TRBV7-9 and TRBJ1-1, with a possible D match to TRBD1 (6 bases). Per germline, CDR1 SEHNR and CDR2 FQNEAQ (reference sequence). V was cut by 11 bases and J by 1 base, with 17 bases left in between. The CDR3 extends over 14 amino acids. CDR3 sequence: CAGTRGGTNTEAFF. In DNA form, the CDR3 reads TGTGCCGGCACCCGAGGGGGGACGAACACTGAAGCTTTCTTT.

This clonotype showed up many times. The gene calls are TRBV5-1 and TRBJ2-7; TRBD2 matches at 7 bases. The CDR3 has 13 amino acids. V gave up 5 bases and J gave up 3 bases; unmatched junction bases: 5. CDR1 is SGHRS and CDR2 is YFSETQ in the germline V gene. CDR3 DNA: TGCGCCAGCAGGACTAGCATTGGCTACGAGCAGTACTTC. This codes for CASRTSIGYEQYF. Filled out from reference TRBV5-1 and TRBJ2-7, the complete variable domain reads KAGVTQTPRYLIKTRGQQVTLSCSPISGHRSVSWYQQTPGQGLQFLFEYFSETQRNKGNFPGRFSGRQFSNSRSEMNVSTLELGDSALYLCASRTSIGYEQYFGPGTRLTVT.

This clonotype was detected many times. This chain joins TRBV5-1 and TRBJ2-7; weak D call: TRBD1 (5 bases). The CDR3 is 15 amino acids. Germline CDR1 reads SGHRS; CDR2 reads YFSETQ. Deletions cut 1 base from V and 2 bases from J, with 13 bases between. The CDR3, as DNA: TGCGCCAGCAGCTTGAGCCACACAGGACCCTACGAGCAGTACTTC. Its protein product is CASSLSHTGPYEQYF.